The clone carrying this T cell receptor (beta chain) was recorded at least ten times. Construction of TCR beta libraries relied on iRepertoire HTBI primers and on Arm-PCR targeting CDR3 regions. TCRdb analysed the multiplex PCR reads with MiXCR anew, one entry per CDR3 protein. The repertoire holds 400,000 or so distinct CDR3 sequences, with more than 20% as singletons. The data belong to a study of regulatory T cells in long-lasting Graves disease. Indicated time point: persistent/refractory GD, antithyroid drugs over 5 years with positive TRAb. Following extraction of RNA from PBMCs, that RNA was used to make the TCR library. The length of the CDR3 is 13 residues. Germline lookup yields CDR1 SQVTM and CDR2 ANQGSEA. J lost 1 base, V lost 5 bases, and 2 bases had no gene match.

The receptor comes from a female donor with Graves disease. Sequences were derived from peripheral blood mononuclear cells (PBMCs), sampled when the disease was refractory, from a patient treated with antithyroid drugs. J is TRBJ1-3 and V is TRBV29-1; 7 bases are a match to TRBD1. CDR3: CSVRGLSGNTIYF. For the CDR3, the DNA is TGCAGCGTTAGGGGGCTATCTGGAAACACCATATATTTT.